Here is one T cell receptor beta chain with its context. The CDR3 covers 13 residues. Looked up from germline, CDR1 is MNHEY and CDR2 is SMNVEV (reference sequence). Trimming shortened V by 3 bases and J by 7 bases, and 10 bases separated the two germline ends. This record belongs to a study of blood T cell repertoires in COVID-19. About the study: The United States, Italy and Spain supplied acute and convalescent COVID-19 samples.

Per the original data handling: Nucleated cell number was recorded as an estimate derived from reference gene primer amplification. The table came from immunoSEQ multiplex PCR; TCRdb's copy has only in-frame clones and leaves some out. V and J calls and clone size are copied from that table; D and trimming were computed from the DNA. This table holds some 180,000 clones, approximately 90% found once. The TCR sequence derives from a man between 45 and 60 years old with acute or convalescent COVID-19. The chain links TRBV27 to TRBJ1-5, with D possibly matching TRBD1 (5 bases). The sample consisted of peripheral blood. CDR3 sequence reads: CASSFSQAQPQHF. CDR3 nucleotide sequence: TGTGCCAGCAGTTTCTCACAGGCCCAGCCCCAGCATTTT.